The clone carrying this T cell receptor (beta chain) was recorded only once. As yet, its antigen is unknown. The data belong to a study of CD8 T cells in Susac syndrome. The CDR3 is made up of 15 amino acids. The germline gives CDR1 DFQATT, CDR2 SNEGSKA (reference sequence). Trimming at V came to 5 bases and at J to 0 bases, leaving 7 bases not matched to a gene. Random hexamers served to reverse transcribe roughly 0.5 to 1 ug RNA. TCR beta CDR3 was amplified by immunoSEQ multiplex PCR. This amplification extended across 54 Vbeta and 13 Jbeta segments. TCRdb analysed the immunoSEQ multiplex PCR reads with MiXCR anew, one entry per CDR3 protein. Among 300,000 or so distinct CDR3 sequences listed, approximately 90% were seen once. Sequencing of TCR beta was performed on blood CD8+ T cells and on blood CD4+ T cells. Through negative isolation, CD4+ and CD8+ T cells were obtained, while TEMRA cells were enriched using FACS.

Study findings and constraints: The study admitted that it had a relatively small number of individuals in its TCR sequencing and HLA analysis.

The rearrangement links TRBV20-1 to TRBJ1-3; 7 bases match TRBD1. The specimen was CD4+ T cells from PBMCs. The origin of this receptor is a human donor with multiple sclerosis. CDR3 residues: CSAESGTDSGNTIYF. The CDR3 DNA reads as TGCAGTGCTGAATCGGGGACAGACTCTGGAAACACCATATATTTT.